This T cell receptor beta chain derives from a study of T cell changes during pregnancy in multiple sclerosis. This clone came up once. CDR3 length: 15 residues. The germline gives CDR1 SGDLS, CDR2 YYNGEE. Deletions cut 1 base from V and 8 bases from J, with 13 bases between. Assay: immunoSEQ multiplex PCR; the TCRdb copy retains only in-frame clones and omits some. The data contain approximately 24,000 clones, around nine tenths of them singletons. The chain employs TRBV9 and TRBJ1-6, with D perhaps TRBD1 (6 bases). The source is a female donor in good health, enrolled as a control in a pregnancy study. This material consisted of CD4+ T cells from peripheral blood mononuclear cells, taken in the second trimester of pregnancy. CDR3 amino acids: CASSVSQGPDSPLHF. The CDR3 region has the DNA TGTGCCAGCAGCGTATCTCAGGGGCCGGATTCACCCCTCCACTTT.